Sequencing of this TCR beta chain was carried out in a study of blood T cell repertoires in COVID-19. In the study overall: The United States, Italy and Spain supplied acute and convalescent COVID-19 samples.

The CDR3 contains 13 residues. V gave up 2 bases and J gave up 10 bases; unmatched junction bases: 6. Germline CDR1 reads SGHTA; CDR2 reads FQGTGA. Authors' processing steps: Scientists estimated how many nucleated cells there were by amplifying reference gene primers. Measured with immunoSEQ multiplex PCR; TCRdb has only the in-frame clones, and not every one. Clonal size and the V and J genes are those of that table, whereas D and trimming came from the DNA. Of 170,000 or so clones in the sample, 87% are singletons; the top ten hold 0.7% to 0.9%. The sequenced sample consisted of peripheral blood. This sequence originates from a woman under 30 who had recovered from COVID-19. The chain is built from TRBV7-3 and TRBJ2-3; 7 bases line up with TRBD1. CDR3 amino acids: CASSLEQGTAQYF. The DNA for the CDR3 is TGTGCCAGCAGCTTAGAACAGGGGACAGCGCAGTATTTT. Based on the CDR3 plus reference TRBV7-3 and TRBJ2-3, the full variable domain is GAGVSQTPSNKVTEKGKYVELRCDPISGHTALYWYRQSLGQGPEFLIYFQGTGAADDSGLPNDRFFAVRPEGSVSTLKIQRTERGDSAVYLCASSLEQGTAQYFGPGTRLTVL.